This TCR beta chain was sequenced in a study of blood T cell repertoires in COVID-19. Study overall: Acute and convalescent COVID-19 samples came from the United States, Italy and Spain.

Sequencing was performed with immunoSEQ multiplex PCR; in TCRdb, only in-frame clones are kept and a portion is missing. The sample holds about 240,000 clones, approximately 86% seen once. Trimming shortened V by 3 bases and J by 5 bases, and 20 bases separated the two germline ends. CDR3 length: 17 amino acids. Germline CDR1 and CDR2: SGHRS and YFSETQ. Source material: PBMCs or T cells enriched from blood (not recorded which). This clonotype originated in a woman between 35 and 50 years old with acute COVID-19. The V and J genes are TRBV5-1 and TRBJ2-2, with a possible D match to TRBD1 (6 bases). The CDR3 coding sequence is TGCGCCAGCAGCTCCCTGGTTGGCAGGGGTTATACCGGGGAGCTGTTTTTT. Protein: CASSSLVGRGYTGELFF.